Listed here is a single T cell receptor beta chain. The sample comes from a study of blood T cell repertoires in COVID-19. The overall study: Sites across the United States, Italy and Spain contributed samples from acute and convalescent COVID-19.

A case of COVID-19 had been met by exposed participants within 2 weeks before study entry. The protocol was immunoSEQ multiplex PCR, while the TCRdb copy is restricted to in-frame clones and leaves out a portion. The sample lists 250,000 or so clones, 75% to 90% occurring once. The clonotype was recovered from a man aged 50 or older who had been exposed to COVID-19. The sequenced material came from PBMCs or T cells enriched from blood (not recorded which).

CDR3 in DNA: TGTGCCAGCAGTTTAACCGGGACAACTAATCAGCCCCAGCATTTT. This encodes CASSLTGTTNQPQHF. This rearrangement joins TRBV9 to TRBJ1-5; TRBD1 might be the D (6 bases). CDR1 and CDR2 from the germline V gene are SGDLS and YYNGEE. V lost 5 bases, J lost 4 bases, and 16 bases lay in between. The CDR3 spans 15 residues.